This is a list of T cell receptor beta chains from one sample in a study of human T cells and chemical hapten exposure. TCRdb fed the RACE reads into MiXCR, producing one record per CDR3 protein. Altogether approximately 41,000 distinct CDR3 sequences are present, more than 8% being singletons, with the ten largest covering 20% to 30%. The starting material was whole blood, obtained in connection with sensitization to the hapten diphenylcyclopropenone (DPC). The receptor source for this set is a middle-aged man with alopecia areata. Some clones in this sample may be carry-over from other donors' samples. Both conserved end residues are part of each CDR3.

15,TRBV7-2,TRBJ2-5,CASSLGAYREETQYF
14,TRBV29-1,TRBJ2-5,CSVEGRLTEETQYF
13,TRBV29-1,TRBJ1-2,CSVGTGKNYGYTF
15,TRBV5-4,TRBJ2-2,CASSLENDYTGELFF
14,TRBV12-3/TRBV12-4,TRBJ1-6,CASRAPIPGSALHF
15,TRBV7-3,TRBJ2-3,CASSLSGRVANTQYF
18,TRBV6-2/TRBV6-3,TRBJ2-7,CASSLLTSWREGSYEQYF
15,TRBV28,TRBJ2-3,CASSTQGALGDTQYF
17,TRBV5-1,TRBJ2-2,CASSLATSGRNTGELFF
19,TRBV11-2,TRBJ1-3,CASSFSRNERGVSGNTIYF
13,TRBV29-1,TRBJ1-3,CSAARDSGNTIYF
13,TRBV29-1,TRBJ2-4,CSVETQAGNIQYF
17,TRBV5-6,TRBJ2-3,CASSFLLSGTDTDTQYF
14,TRBV3-1,TRBJ1-5,CASSQGTGGQPQHF
15,TRBV7-8,TRBJ2-3,CASRLGVTPTDTQYF
13,TRBV4-2,TRBJ1-4,CASLDRENEKLFF
13,TRBV7-9,TRBJ2-3,CASSSSSTDTQYF
16,TRBV24-1,TRBJ2-3,CATSDSNRGRVDTQYF
18,TRBV24-1,TRBJ2-1,CATSDSRLAGGGYNEQFF
16,TRBV28,TRBJ1-5,CASTIHAGAGNQPQHF
13,TRBV27,TRBJ2-5,CASSLEYQETQYF
13,TRBV29-1,TRBJ2-7,CSVERAGTYEQYF
17,TRBV28,TRBJ1-2,CASSSGQGHLTNYGYTF
13,TRBV29-1,TRBJ2-3,CSVKDRVGDTQYF
11,TRBV29-1,TRBJ1-1,CSVRTGTEAFF